This T cell receptor beta chain emerged from a study of cytotoxic CD8 clonotypes in ibrutinib-treated CLL. Study-level background: Response sampling took place at median 12 months of treatment, range 6 to 36.

Regarding this clone: As yet, its antigen is unknown.

Study-wide results and limits: Elevated clonality accompanied ibrutinib response, with a return toward baseline values at progression. Private clonotypes, not public ones, expanded at ibrutinib response. Relative to age-matched healthy donors, clonality at baseline was higher, and it tracked circulating CD8+ T-cell counts.

CDR1 is MNHNS and CDR2 is SASEGT in the germline V gene. The CDR3 spans 14 residues. The trim removed 9 bases at V and 3 bases at J, leaving 9 bases unmatched. The repertoire was sequenced with immunoSEQ multiplex PCR; TCRdb's copy has only in-frame clones and lacks some. The sample lists fewer than 80,000 clones; around three fifths were seen once. The material sequenced was PBMCs, taken after 12 months of ibrutinib treatment. The receptor comes from a human donor with chronic lymphocytic leukemia. The chain combines TRBV6-1 with TRBJ2-7; 9 bases align to TRBD1. CDR3: CASLTGGARYEQYF. The DNA for the CDR3 is TGTGCCAGTCTTACAGGGGGCGCCCGCTACGAGCAGTACTTC.